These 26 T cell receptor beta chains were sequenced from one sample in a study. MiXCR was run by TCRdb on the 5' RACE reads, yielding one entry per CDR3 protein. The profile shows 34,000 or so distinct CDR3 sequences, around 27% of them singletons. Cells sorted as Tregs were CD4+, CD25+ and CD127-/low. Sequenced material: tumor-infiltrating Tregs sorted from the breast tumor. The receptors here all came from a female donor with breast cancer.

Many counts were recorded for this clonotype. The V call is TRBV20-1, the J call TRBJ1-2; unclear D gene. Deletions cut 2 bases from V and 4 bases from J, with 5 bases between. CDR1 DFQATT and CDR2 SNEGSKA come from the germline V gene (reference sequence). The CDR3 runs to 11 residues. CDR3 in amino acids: CSARQAYGYTF. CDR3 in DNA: TGCAGTGCTAGACAGGCCTATGGCTACACCTTC.

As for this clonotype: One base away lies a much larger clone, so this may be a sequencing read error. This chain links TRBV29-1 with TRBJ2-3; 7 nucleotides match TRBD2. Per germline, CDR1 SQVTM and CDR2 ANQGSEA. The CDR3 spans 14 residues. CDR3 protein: CNVEAGRGTDTQYF. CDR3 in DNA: TGCAACGTTGAAGCGGGAAGGGGCACAGATACGCAGTATTTT.

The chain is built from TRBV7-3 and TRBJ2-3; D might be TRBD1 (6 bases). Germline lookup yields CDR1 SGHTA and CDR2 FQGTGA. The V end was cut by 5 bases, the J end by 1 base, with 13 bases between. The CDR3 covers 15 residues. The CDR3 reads CASSPEGVGTDTQYF. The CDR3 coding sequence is TGTGCCAGCAGCCCTGAGGGGGTAGGCACAGATACGCAGTATTTT. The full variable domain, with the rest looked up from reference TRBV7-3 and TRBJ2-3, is GAGVSQTPSNKVTEKGKYVELRCDPISGHTALYWYRQSLGQGPEFLIYFQGTGAADDSGLPNDRFFAVRPEGSVSTLKIQRTERGDSAVYLCASSPEGVGTDTQYFGPGTRLTVL.

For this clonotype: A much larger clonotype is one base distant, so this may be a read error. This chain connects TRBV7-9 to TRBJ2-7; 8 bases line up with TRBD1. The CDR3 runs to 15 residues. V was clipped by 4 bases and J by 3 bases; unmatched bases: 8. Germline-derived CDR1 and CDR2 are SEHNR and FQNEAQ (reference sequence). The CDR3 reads CASSSDGQGSYEQYF. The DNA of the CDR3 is TGTGCCAGCAGCTCAGATGGACAGGGAAGCTACGAGCAGTACTTC.

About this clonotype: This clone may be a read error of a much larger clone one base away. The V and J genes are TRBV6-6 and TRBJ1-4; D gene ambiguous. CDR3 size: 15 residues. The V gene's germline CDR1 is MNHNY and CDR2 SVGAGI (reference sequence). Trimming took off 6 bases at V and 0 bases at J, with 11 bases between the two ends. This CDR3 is CASRSQWTTNEKLFF. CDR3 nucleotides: TGTGCCAGCAGGTCCCAGTGGACAACTAATGAAAAACTGTTTTTT.

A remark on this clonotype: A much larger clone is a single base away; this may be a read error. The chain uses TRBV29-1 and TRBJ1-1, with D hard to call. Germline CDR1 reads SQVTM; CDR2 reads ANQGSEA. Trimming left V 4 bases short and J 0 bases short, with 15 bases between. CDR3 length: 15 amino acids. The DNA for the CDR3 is TGCAGCGTTGCGAAACTGAACTACATGAACACTGAAGCTTTCTTT. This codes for CSVAKLNYMNTEAFF. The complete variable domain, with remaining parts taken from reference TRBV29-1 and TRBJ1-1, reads SAVISQKPSRDICQRGTSLTIQCQVDSQVTMMFWYRQQPGQSLTLIATANQGSEATYESGFVIDKFPISRPNLTFSTLTVSNMSPEDSSIYLCSVAKLNYMNTEAFFGQGTRLTVV.

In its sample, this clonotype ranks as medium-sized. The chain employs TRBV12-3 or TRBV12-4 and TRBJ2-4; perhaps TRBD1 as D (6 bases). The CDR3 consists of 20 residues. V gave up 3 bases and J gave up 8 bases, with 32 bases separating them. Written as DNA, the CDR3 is TGTGCCAGCAGTTTTCTCGGGCTGGGGGCAAACGGCCAGCTCGCCGACATTCAGTACTTC. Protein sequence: CASSFLGLGANGQLADIQYF.

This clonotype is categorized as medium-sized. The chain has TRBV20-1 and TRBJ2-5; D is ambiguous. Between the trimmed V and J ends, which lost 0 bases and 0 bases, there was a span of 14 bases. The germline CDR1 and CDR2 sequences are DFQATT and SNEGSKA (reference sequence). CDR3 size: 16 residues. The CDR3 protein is CSARDRDGYYQETQYF. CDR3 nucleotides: TGCAGTGCTAGAGATCGCGACGGCTACTACCAAGAGACCCAGTACTTC.

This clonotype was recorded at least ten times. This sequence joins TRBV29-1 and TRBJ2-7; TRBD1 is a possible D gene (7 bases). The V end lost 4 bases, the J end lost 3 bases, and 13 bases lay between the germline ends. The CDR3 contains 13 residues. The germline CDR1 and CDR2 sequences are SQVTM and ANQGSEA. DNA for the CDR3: TGCAGCGTTGTAGGGCAGGGGGGCTACGAGCAGTACTTC. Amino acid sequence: CSVVGQGGYEQYF.

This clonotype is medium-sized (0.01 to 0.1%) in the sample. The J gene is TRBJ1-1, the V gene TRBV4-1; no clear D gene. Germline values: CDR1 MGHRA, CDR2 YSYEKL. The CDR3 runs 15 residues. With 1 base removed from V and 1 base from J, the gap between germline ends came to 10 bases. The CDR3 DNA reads TGCGCCAGCAGCCAAGTTTTTCGGCCGAACACTGAAGCTTTCTTT. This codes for CASSQVFRPNTEAFF.

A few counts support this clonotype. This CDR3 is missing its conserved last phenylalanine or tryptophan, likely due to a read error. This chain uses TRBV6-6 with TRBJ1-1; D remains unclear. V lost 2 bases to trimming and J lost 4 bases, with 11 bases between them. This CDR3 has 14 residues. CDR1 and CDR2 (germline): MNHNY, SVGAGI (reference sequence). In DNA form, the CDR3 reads TGTGCCAGCAGTTACGCCAGGATCGGCACTGAAGCTTTCCTT. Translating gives CASSYARIGTEAFL.

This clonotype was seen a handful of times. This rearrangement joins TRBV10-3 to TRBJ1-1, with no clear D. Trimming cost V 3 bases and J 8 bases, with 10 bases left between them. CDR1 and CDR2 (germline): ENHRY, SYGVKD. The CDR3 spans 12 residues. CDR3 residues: CAISDSTIEAFF. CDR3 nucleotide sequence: TGTGCCATCAGTGACTCCACCATAGAAGCTTTCTTT.

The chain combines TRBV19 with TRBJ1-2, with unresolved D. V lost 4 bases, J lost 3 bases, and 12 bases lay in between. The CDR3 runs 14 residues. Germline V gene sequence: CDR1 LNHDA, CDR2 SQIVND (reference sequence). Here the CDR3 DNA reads TGTGCCAGTAGTAGTTGGCAGGCGGACTATGGCTACACCTTC. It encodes CASSSWQADYGYTF.

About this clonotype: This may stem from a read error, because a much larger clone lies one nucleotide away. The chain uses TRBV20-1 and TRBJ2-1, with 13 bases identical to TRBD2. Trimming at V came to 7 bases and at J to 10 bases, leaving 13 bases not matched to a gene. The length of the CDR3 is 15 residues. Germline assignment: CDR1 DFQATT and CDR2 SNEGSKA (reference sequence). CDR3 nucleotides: TGCAGTGGATCGTTCACTAGCGGGAGGGCCGAAGAGCAGTTCTTC. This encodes CSGSFTSGRAEEQFF.

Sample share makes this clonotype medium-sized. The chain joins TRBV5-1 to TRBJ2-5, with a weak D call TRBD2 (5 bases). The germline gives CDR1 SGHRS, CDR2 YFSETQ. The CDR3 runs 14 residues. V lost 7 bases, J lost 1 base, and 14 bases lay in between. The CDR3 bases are TGCGCCAGCTACGAACCTAGCATCCAAGAGACCCAGTACTTC. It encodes CASYEPSIQETQYF.

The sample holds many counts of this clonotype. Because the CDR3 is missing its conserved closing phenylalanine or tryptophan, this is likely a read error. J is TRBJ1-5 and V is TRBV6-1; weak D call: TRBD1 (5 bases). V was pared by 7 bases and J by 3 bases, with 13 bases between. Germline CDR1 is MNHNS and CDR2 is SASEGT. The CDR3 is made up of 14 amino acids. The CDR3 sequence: CASTPWGSNQPQHL. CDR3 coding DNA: TGTGCCAGCACTCCTTGGGGGTCCAATCAGCCCCAGCATCTT.

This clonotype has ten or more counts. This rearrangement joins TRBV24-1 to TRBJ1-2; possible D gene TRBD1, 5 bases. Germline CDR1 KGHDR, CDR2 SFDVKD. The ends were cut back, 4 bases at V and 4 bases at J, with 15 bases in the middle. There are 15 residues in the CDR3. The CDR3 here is CATSDAREAFYGYTF. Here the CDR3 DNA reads TGTGCCACCAGTGACGCCAGGGAGGCATTCTATGGCTACACCTTC.

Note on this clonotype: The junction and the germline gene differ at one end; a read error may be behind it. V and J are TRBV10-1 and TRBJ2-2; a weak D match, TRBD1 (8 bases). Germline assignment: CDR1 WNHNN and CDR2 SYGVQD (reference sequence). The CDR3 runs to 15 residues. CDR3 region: CASGEHRGGSGELFF. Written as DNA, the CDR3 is TGCGCCAGCGGTGAGCACAGGGGGGGGTCCGGGGAGCTGTTTTTT.

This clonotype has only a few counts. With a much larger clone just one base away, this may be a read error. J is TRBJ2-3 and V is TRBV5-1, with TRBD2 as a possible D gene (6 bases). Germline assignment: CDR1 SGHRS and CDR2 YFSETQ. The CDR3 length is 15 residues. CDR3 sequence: CASSPRVEGTDAQYF. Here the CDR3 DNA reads TGCGCCAGCAGCCCCAGGGTGGAGGGCACAGATGCGCAGTATTTT. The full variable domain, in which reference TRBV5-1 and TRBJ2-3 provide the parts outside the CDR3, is KAGVTQTPRYLIKTRGQQVTLSCSPISGHRSVSWYQQTPGQGLQFLFEYFSETQRNKGNFPGRFSGRQFSNSRSEMNVSTLELGDSALYLCASSPRVEGTDAQYFGPGTRLTVL.

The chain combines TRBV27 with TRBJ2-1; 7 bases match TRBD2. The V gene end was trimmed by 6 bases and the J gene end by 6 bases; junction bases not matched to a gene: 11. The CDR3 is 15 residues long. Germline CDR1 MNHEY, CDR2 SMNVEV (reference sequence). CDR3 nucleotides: TGTGCCAGCAGAGAAGCGGCGGGAGATCCCAATGAGCAGTTCTTC. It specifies CASREAAGDPNEQFF.

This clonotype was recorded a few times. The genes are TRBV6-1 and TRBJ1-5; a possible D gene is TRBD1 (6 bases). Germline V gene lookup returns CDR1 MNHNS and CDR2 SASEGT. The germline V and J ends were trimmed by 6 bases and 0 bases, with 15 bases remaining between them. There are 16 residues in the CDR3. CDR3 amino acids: CASRQQGGYSNQPQHF. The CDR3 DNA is TGTGCCAGCAGGCAACAGGGTGGATATAGCAATCAGCCCCAGCATTTT.

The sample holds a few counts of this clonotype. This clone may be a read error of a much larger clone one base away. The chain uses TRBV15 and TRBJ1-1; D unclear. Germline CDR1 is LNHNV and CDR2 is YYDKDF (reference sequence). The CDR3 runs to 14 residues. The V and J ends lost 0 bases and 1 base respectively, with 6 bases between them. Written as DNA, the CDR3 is TGTGCCACCAGCAGAGATGGGTGGAACACTGAAGCTTTCTTT. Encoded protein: CATSRDGWNTEAFF.

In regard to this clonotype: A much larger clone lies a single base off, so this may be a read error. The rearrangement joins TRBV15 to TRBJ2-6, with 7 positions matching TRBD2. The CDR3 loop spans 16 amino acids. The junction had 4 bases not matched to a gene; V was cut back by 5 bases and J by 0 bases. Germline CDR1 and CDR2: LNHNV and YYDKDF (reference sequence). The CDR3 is CATSGGGASGANVLTF. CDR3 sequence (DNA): TGTGCCACCAGCGGGGGAGGGGCCTCTGGGGCCAACGTCCTGACTTTC.

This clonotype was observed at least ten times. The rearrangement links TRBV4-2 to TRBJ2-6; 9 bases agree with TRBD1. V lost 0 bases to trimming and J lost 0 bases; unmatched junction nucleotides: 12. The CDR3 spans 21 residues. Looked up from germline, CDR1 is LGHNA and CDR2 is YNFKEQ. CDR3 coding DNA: TGTGCCAGCAGCCAAGATCACACAGGGGGCTTTCTCAGCTCTGGGGCCAACGTCCTGACTTTC. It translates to CASSQDHTGGFLSSGANVLTF.

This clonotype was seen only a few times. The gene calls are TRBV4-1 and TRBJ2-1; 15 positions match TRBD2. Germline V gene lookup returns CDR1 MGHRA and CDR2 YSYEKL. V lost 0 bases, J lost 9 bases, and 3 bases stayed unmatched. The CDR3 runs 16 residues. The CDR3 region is CASSQDPGLAGGEQFF. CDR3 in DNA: TGCGCCAGCAGCCAAGATCCGGGACTAGCGGGAGGTGAGCAGTTCTTC.

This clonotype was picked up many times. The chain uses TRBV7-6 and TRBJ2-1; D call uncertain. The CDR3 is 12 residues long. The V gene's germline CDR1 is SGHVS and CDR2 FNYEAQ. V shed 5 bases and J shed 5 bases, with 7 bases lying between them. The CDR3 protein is CASSIQNNEQFF. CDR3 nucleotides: TGTGCCAGCAGCATTCAGAACAATGAGCAGTTCTTC.